These 23 T cell receptor beta chains came from one sample sequenced in a study of T cell responses to AZD1222 COVID-19 vaccine (dated by TCRdb to the early 2020s). This specimen's time point label, interpreted: baseline before first vaccination. Receptor libraries were prepared by the immunoSEQ multiplex PCR assay. The table was pulled from immuneACCESS by TCRdb, which kept in-frame rearrangements only. Such tables lose some clones; where checked, under half of the loss comes from unresolved V genes, and the rest has no known cause. The sample table holds around 95,000 clones, of which more than 75% were seen once. The top ten clonotypes cover less than 20% of the sample. The material was peripheral blood, obtained on day 0 of AZD1222 vaccination. These receptors were taken from an adult in good health.

This clone was found once. This sequence joins TRBV2 and TRBJ2-4; D not certain. V shed 3 bases and J shed 6 bases, with 15 bases lying between them. Germline-derived CDR1 and CDR2 are SNHLY and FYNNEI. This CDR3 is 15 amino acids long. CDR3 coding DNA: TGTGCCAGCAGTGACCCATTAGGGCTAGTAAACATTCAGTACTTC. Protein sequence: CASSDPLGLVNIQYF.

This sequence joins TRBV7-9 and TRBJ1-2, with D maybe TRBD1 (5 bases). Trimming cost V 5 bases and J 4 bases, with 8 bases left between them. Germline V lookup: CDR1 SEHNR, CDR2 FQNEAQ (reference sequence). The CDR3 consists of 12 residues. CDR3 protein: CASSQDSYGYTF. The DNA of the CDR3 is TGTGCCAGCAGCCAAGACAGCTATGGCTACACCTTC. The whole variable domain, remainder taken from reference TRBV7-9 and TRBJ1-2, is DTGVSQNPRHKITKRGQNVTFRCDPISEHNRLYWYRQTLGQGPEFLTYFQNEAQLEKSRLLSDRFSAERPKGSFSTLEIQRTEQGDSAMYLCASSQDSYGYTFGSGTRLTVV.

For the CDR3, the DNA is TGTGCCAGCAGCGACGCGGCTAGCACAGATACGCAGTATTTT. Amino acids: CASSDAASTDTQYF. This rearrangement joins TRBV9 to TRBJ2-3; no clear D. Germline CDR1 is SGDLS and CDR2 is YYNGEE. Trimming removed 3 bases at V and 0 bases at J, with 8 bases between. The CDR3 spans 14 residues.

Concerning this clone itself: The junction does not match germline at one end; this may be a read error. The chain joins TRBV11-2 to TRBJ2-7; 9 nucleotides match TRBD1. Germline V gene data show CDR1 as SGHAT and CDR2 as FQNNGV. The CDR3 consists of 15 residues. The CDR3 sequence is CASSKDRGLSSEQYF. As DNA, the CDR3 is TGTGCCAGCAGCAAGGACAGGGGCCTCTCCTCCGAGCAGTACTTC.

This chain joins TRBV27 and TRBJ1-2; TRBD1 aligns across 8 bases. V shed 6 bases, J shed 0 bases, and the junction held 9 bases outside the gene matches. Germline V gene sequence: CDR1 MNHEY, CDR2 SMNVEV (reference sequence). The CDR3 is made up of 16 amino acids. The CDR3 is CASRTGGQVSNYGYTF. Here the CDR3 DNA reads TGTGCCAGCAGGACGGGGGGACAGGTCTCTAACTATGGCTACACCTTC.

The chain joins TRBV11-2 to TRBJ1-4; D unclear. Germline V gene data show CDR1 as SGHAT and CDR2 as FQNNGV. V was cut by 4 bases and J by 4 bases, with 10 bases left in between. The CDR3 consists of 14 residues. CDR3 DNA: TGTGCCAGCAGCTCCTTTGTCGGTAATGAAAAACTGTTTTTT. As protein: CASSSFVGNEKLFF.

The chain links TRBV7-8 to TRBJ1-2; D not certain. Germline values: CDR1 SGHVS, CDR2 FQNEAQ. Between the trimmed V and J ends, which lost 1 base and 2 bases, there was a span of 5 bases. The CDR3 sequence is 13 residues long. The CDR3 sequence: CASSLEVNYGYTF. CDR3 in DNA: TGTGCCAGCAGCTTAGAAGTGAACTATGGCTACACCTTC.

This clone was found a few times. J is TRBJ1-1 and V is TRBV18; D possibly corresponds to TRBD1 (5 bases). The germline gives CDR1 KGHSH, CDR2 LQKENI. The V and J ends lost 3 bases and 8 bases respectively, with 19 bases between them. This CDR3 comprises 15 residues. As DNA, the CDR3 is TGTGCCAGCTCACCGATTAGGGCCGGGGCTGGGGAAGCTTTCTTT. It yields the protein CASSPIRAGAGEAFF.

The V call is TRBV5-4, the J call TRBJ2-1, with TRBD2 matching over 9 bases. Germline assignment: CDR1 SGHNT and CDR2 YYREEE (reference sequence). The CDR3 is 15 residues long. Losses at the gene ends were 3 bases for V and 10 bases for J; bases not matched to a gene: 11. CDR3 loop: CASSSPIAGDGEQFF. Here the CDR3 DNA reads TGTGCCAGCAGCTCACCTATAGCGGGAGATGGAGAGCAGTTCTTC.

V is TRBV21-1 and J is TRBJ1-2; no check of the table's D call, TRBD1, against the DNA was made. TRBV21-1 is a known pseudogene. The CDR3 is made up of 14 amino acids. CDR3 region: CASSKNGGRYGYTF. The CDR3 bases are TGTGCCAGCAGCAAAAATGGGGGCAGGTATGGCTACACCTTC.

This clone was counted a single time. The genes are TRBV4-1 and TRBJ2-7, with 9 bases identical to TRBD1. Per germline, CDR1 MGHRA and CDR2 YSYEKL. CDR3 size: 19 residues. J was trimmed by 3 bases and V by 0 bases; bases with no gene match: 15. The CDR3 DNA sequence: TGCGCCAGCAGCCAAGAGAGGACAGGGGTCCCGATCAAAATCTACGAGCAGTACTTC. The encoded protein is CASSQERTGVPIKIYEQYF.

The V gene is TRBV6-2 or TRBV6-3, the J gene TRBJ1-3; D might be TRBD1 (5 bases). CDR1 and CDR2 (germline): MNHEY, SVGEGT. Trimming stripped 3 bases from V and 4 bases from J, with 10 bases between. This CDR3 has 14 amino acids. As DNA, the CDR3 is TGTGCCAGCAGTTATCAGGGTGGCGGAAACACCATATATTTT. Translation: CASSYQGGGNTIYF.

The chain combines TRBV5-1 with TRBJ2-3; maybe TRBD1 (6 bases). Trimming removed 5 bases at V and 3 bases at J, with 10 bases between. The germline gives CDR1 SGHRS, CDR2 YFSETQ. The CDR3 runs to 13 residues. The DNA for the CDR3 is TGCGCCAGCAGTAACAGGGTAACAGATACGCAGTATTTT. As protein: CASSNRVTDTQYF.

V gene TRBV7-2 combines with J gene TRBJ1-1; D not resolved. CDR1 is SGHTA, CDR2 FQGNSA, per germline. V was cut by 1 base and J by 6 bases, with 6 bases left in between. The CDR3 spans 12 residues. The CDR3 DNA is TGTGCCAGCAGCTTAGGTTGGTCTGAAGCTTTCTTT. Translation: CASSLGWSEAFF.

The chain joins TRBV25-1 to TRBJ1-1, with no clear D. The CDR3 covers 13 residues. From germline, CDR1 is MGHDK and CDR2 SYGVNS. The germline V and J ends were trimmed by 5 bases and 4 bases, with 11 bases remaining between them. CDR3 DNA sequence: TGTGCCAGCAGTAATCGGATTACCACTGAAGCTTTCTTT. Translating gives CASSNRITTEAFF.

This clone was seen a single time. The chain employs TRBV4-3 and TRBJ2-1, with D perhaps TRBD2 (6 bases). The CDR3 loop spans 16 amino acids. Germline CDR1 reads LGHNA; CDR2 reads YSLEER. Trimming stripped 4 bases from V and 7 bases from J, with 20 bases between. CDR3 residues: CASSLTPGPSGNEQFF. The CDR3 DNA is TGCGCCAGCAGCCTAACCCCGGGACCGAGCGGGAATGAGCAGTTCTTC.

This chain joins TRBV7-2 and TRBJ2-7, with 10 bases matching TRBD2. CDR1 and CDR2 from the germline V gene are SGHTA and FQGNSA. J was trimmed by 1 base and V by 6 bases; bases with no gene match: 6. The CDR3 is 15 amino acids. CDR3 sequence (DNA): TGTGCCAGCAGATCGGGACTAGCGATGTCCTACGAGCAGTACTTC. This encodes CASRSGLAMSYEQYF.

This clone was seen only once. The rearrangement uses TRBV9 and TRBJ2-2; D gene ambiguous. Germline V lookup: CDR1 SGDLS, CDR2 YYNGEE. The CDR3 has 13 residues. Trimming cost V 5 bases and J 5 bases, with 10 bases left between them. The DNA for the CDR3 is TGTGCCAGCAGGGCTTCAGTGACCGGGGAGCTGTTTTTT. Its translation is CASRASVTGELFF.

CDR3 protein: CASSYGDSVYGYTF. CDR3 bases: TGTGCCAGCAGTTACGGGGACAGCGTTTATGGCTACACCTTC. V and J are TRBV6-5 and TRBJ1-2; the match to TRBD1 covers 7 bases. The CDR3 has 14 residues. The J segment lost 5 bases and the V segment lost 2 bases, leaving 5 bases of the junction unmatched. Per the germline V gene, CDR1 is MNHEY and CDR2 is SVGAGI.

This chain links TRBV30 with TRBJ1-2; D remains ambiguous. The CDR3 contains 14 residues. Germline V gene sequence: CDR1 GTSNPN, CDR2 SVGIG (reference sequence). Trimming took off 1 base at V and 6 bases at J, with 15 bases between the two ends. The DNA of the CDR3 is TGTGCCTGGAGTGCGGGGATCGGCGAGAATGGCTACACCTTC. Protein product: CAWSAGIGENGYTF.

Within the sample, this clone is medium-sized. This chain connects TRBV4-3 to TRBJ2-1, with unresolved D. V was trimmed by 0 bases and J by 2 bases, leaving 8 bases between them. This CDR3 has 15 residues. Germline V gene lookup returns CDR1 LGHNA and CDR2 YSLEER. In DNA, the CDR3 is TGCGCCAGCAGCCAAGAGGAGCTGGCCTACAATGAGCAGTTCTTC. It codes for CASSQEELAYNEQFF.

The rearrangement uses TRBV23-1 and TRBJ1-2; D is possibly TRBD1 (5 bases). TRBV23-1 is an ORF; its function is uncertain. The CDR3 is 15 residues long. Trimming removed 0 bases at V and 6 bases at J, with 14 bases between. The CDR3 is CASSQSPREFDGYTF. CDR3 sequence (DNA): TGCGCCAGCAGTCAATCGCCCAGGGAATTCGATGGCTACACCTTC.

V gene TRBV6-5 combines with J gene TRBJ1-1; D is ambiguous. The CDR3 runs to 13 residues. Trimming took 0 bases from V and 2 from J, leaving 4 bases between them. Per the germline V gene, CDR1 is MNHEY and CDR2 is SVGAGI. CDR3 DNA: TGTGCCAGCAGTTACTCGGCTAACACTGAAGCTTTCTTT. Amino acid sequence: CASSYSANTEAFF.